What follows are 2 T cell receptor beta chains derived from one specimen sequenced in a study of cytomegalovirus exposure and HLA in healthy donors. The PCR had 60 Vbeta and 13 Jbeta primers. TCRdb's copy holds only in-frame clones and misses some; the assay was immunoSEQ multiplex PCR. This sample carries around 300,000 clones, under 80% of them seen once, and the ten largest clones take under 3%. Input material: PBMCs. The receptors derive from a female donor in good health and CMV-seronegative.

The CDR3 DNA reads as TGTGCCAGCAGTTTAGGGGGCGATGCCTACGAGCAGTACTTC. Encoded protein: CASSLGGDAYEQYF. The chain has TRBV25-1 and TRBJ2-7; 7 positions agree with TRBD1. V was pared by 5 bases and J by 2 bases, with 6 bases of the junction left unmatched. The V gene's germline CDR1 is MGHDK and CDR2 SYGVNS. The CDR3 contains 14 residues.

This sequence joins TRBV18 and TRBJ2-5; 7 bases match TRBD2. Germline CDR1 reads KGHSH; CDR2 reads LQKENI. The junction had 0 bases not matched to a gene; V was cut back by 0 bases and J by 5 bases. This CDR3 region has 13 residues. CDR3 sequence (DNA): TGTGCCAGCTCACCACCGGGGGGGGAGACCCAGTACTTC. Amino acids: CASSPPGGETQYF.